This is a list of T cell receptor beta chains from one sample in a study of blood T cell repertoires in COVID-19. TCRdb's table, derived via immunoSEQ multiplex PCR, lists solely in-frame clones and lacks some. The data hold 240,000 or so clones, with around 87% observed a single time. The sequenced material came from peripheral blood. The receptor source for this set is a woman between 70 and 85 years old with active or convalescent COVID-19. CDR3s include the opening cysteine and the closing phenylalanine or tryptophan.

TRBJ1-6	TRBV7-9	CASSPTGGASPLHF
TRBJ1-2	TRBV9	CASSPGEDYGYTF
TRBJ1-2	TRBV29-1	CSVESGNYGYTF
TRBJ2-5	TRBV24-1	CATSDPTAGGWETQYF
TRBJ1-6	TRBV2	CASTGGANSPLHF
TRBJ1-5	TRBV6-5	CASSYSGAEGQPQHF
TRBJ2-2	TRBV11-2	CASSLIGSGAGELFF
TRBJ1-6	TRBV5-6	CASSLVRGLSPLHF
TRBJ1-2	TRBV2	CASRRVLSTYGYTF
TRBJ1-2	TRBV19	CASSSVYGYTF
TRBJ1-2	TRBV2	CASSDGRGLHGYTF
TRBJ2-1	TRBV9	CASSPRKGASSYNEQFF
TRBJ1-4	TRBV4-1	CASSPTRPQRDEKLFF
TRBJ1-4	TRBV6-5	CASNLQGINEKLFF
TRBJ2-5	TRBV7-2	CASSLELAGGSETQYF
TRBJ2-3	TRBV19	CASSPQGANTQYF
TRBJ1-1	TRBV5-1	CASSLKGDTEAFF
TRBJ1-5	TRBV29-1	CSARDNFNQPQHF
TRBJ2-6	TRBV7-9	CASTTVIYSGANVLTF
TRBJ2-3	TRBV5-4	CASSLAAGARTDTQYF
TRBJ1-3	TRBV5-1	CASSLDGTGELAARNTIYF
TRBJ2-4	TRBV2	CATAAESIQYF
TRBJ1-2	TRBV6-1	CASSEDRAFYGYTF
TRBJ1-5	TRBV3-1/TRBV3-2	CASSQDGTGYLNQPQHF
TRBJ1-1	TRBV5-6	CASTGLTREAFF
TRBJ2-2	TRBV5-6	CASSFGANTGELFF
TRBJ2-5	TRBV12-5	CASGSGQGEETQYF
TRBJ1-2	TRBV6-5	CASSYTGGPYGYTF
TRBJ1-6	TRBV5-5	CASSFPGGVSPLHF
TRBJ1-1	TRBV9	CASSPTDYGNTEAFF
TRBJ2-3	TRBV4-3	CASSQDWSVTDTQYF
TRBJ2-1	TRBV11-2	CASSLATGRNEQFF
TRBJ1-2	TRBV10-2	CASRSWAEIQGIGYTF
TRBJ2-1	TRBV14	CASSRGVAGAYNEQFF
TRBJ1-6	TRBV9	CASSVAPGDNSPLHF
TRBJ1-1	TRBV6-5	CASSLALTANTEAFF
TRBJ2-7	TRBV2	CASSGTRTSPDEQYF
TRBJ1-6	TRBV6-6	CASSSGRQGNSPLHF
TRBJ2-3	TRBV10-2	CAIAGAPFGTDTQYF
TRBJ2-7	TRBV27	CASSFTGRGAYEQYF
TRBJ2-7	TRBV11-2	CASSLSGTGAYEQYF
TRBJ2-3	TRBV5-4	CASSFQRGGADTQYF
TRBJ2-1	TRBV7-9	CASSPTHLREPEQFF
TRBJ1-1	TRBV20-1	CSAWEGTEAFF
TRBJ1-2	TRBV21-1	CAIVGQGATDRGGYTF
TRBJ1-1	TRBV3-1/TRBV3-2	CASSQGGGDEAFF
TRBJ1-6	TRBV10-3	CAISADGSSPLHF
TRBJ2-5	TRBV6-6	CASTGGLETQYF
TRBJ1-1	TRBV19	CASSIDRVSPAFF
TRBJ2-5	TRBV18	CASSPGAVEETQYF
TRBJ2-3	TRBV29-1	CSSLEGYTDTQYF
TRBJ2-3	TRBV11-3	CASSLGGTDTQYF
TRBJ1-3	TRBV6-5	CASSYSEYGNTIYF